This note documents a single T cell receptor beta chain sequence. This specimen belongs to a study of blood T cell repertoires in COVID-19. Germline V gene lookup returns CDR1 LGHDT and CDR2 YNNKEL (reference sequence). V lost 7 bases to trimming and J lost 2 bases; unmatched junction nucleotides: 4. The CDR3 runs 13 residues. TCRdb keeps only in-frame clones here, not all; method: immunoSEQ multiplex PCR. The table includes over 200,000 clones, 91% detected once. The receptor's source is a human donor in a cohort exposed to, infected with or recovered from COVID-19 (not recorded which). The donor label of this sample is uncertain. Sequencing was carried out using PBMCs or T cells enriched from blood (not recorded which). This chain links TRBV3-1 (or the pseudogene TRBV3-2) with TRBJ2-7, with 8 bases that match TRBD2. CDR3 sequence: CASKSGGTYEQYF. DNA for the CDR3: TGTGCCAGCAAGAGCGGGGGCACCTACGAGCAGTACTTC.